The 13 T cell receptor beta chains below were found in one sample sequenced in a study of graft-versus-host responses after intestinal transplantation. The method was immunoSEQ multiplex PCR; TCRdb's version includes in-frame clones alone and lacks a portion of them. Counted here are about 47,000 clones, about 93% occurring once; the ten biggest clones make up under 7.5%. The sample here was PBMCs, taken more than 750 days after a first intestinal transplant, on the day of a second. The origin of the receptors is a human patient who received an intestinal transplant, so some T cells may come from the graft donor.

V usage is TRBV9 and J usage is TRBJ1-1, with 7 nucleotides matching TRBD1. With 4 bases clipped from V and 2 bases from J, the junction kept 2 bases outside the gene matches. Germline loops: CDR1 SGDLS, CDR2 YYNGEE. The CDR3 has 13 amino acids. CDR3 amino acids: CASSWTGNTEAFF. The DNA of the CDR3 is TGTGCCAGCAGCTGGACAGGAAACACTGAAGCTTTCTTT. The entire variable domain, with the rest obtained from reference TRBV9 and TRBJ1-1, is as follows: DSGVTQTPKHLITATGQRVTLRCSPRSGDLSVYWYQQSLDQGLQFLIQYYNGEERAKGNILERFSAQQFPDLHSELNLSSLELGDSALYFCASSWTGNTEAFFGQGTRLTVV.

This clone has a handful of counts. The chain carries TRBV27 and TRBJ1-2; 8 nucleotides agree with TRBD1. V shed 6 bases, J shed 4 bases, and the junction held 4 bases outside the gene matches. Germline-derived CDR1 and CDR2 are MNHEY and SMNVEV (reference sequence). The CDR3 spans 13 residues. CDR3 protein: CASRGQGGYGYTF. The CDR3 DNA sequence: TGTGCCAGCAGAGGACAGGGCGGCTATGGCTACACCTTC.

The CDR3 nucleotides read TGTGCCAGCAGTTCTTACTGGGAGCAGTACTTC. Its translation: CASSSYWEQYF. This chain uses TRBV28 with TRBJ2-7, with no clear D. The CDR3 spans 11 residues. Germline lookup yields CDR1 MDHEN and CDR2 SYDVKM. V was trimmed by 4 bases and J by 7 bases, leaving 8 bases between them.

The V call is TRBV6-6, the J call TRBJ1-2; a possible D gene is TRBD1 (6 bases). This CDR3 has 15 amino acids. The germline V and J ends were trimmed by 4 bases and 6 bases, with 18 bases remaining between them. The germline V gene encodes CDR1 MNHNY and CDR2 SVGAGI (reference sequence). The CDR3 sequence: CASSSPTTGINGYTF. The DNA for the CDR3 is TGTGCCAGCAGTTCACCGACAACAGGGATCAATGGCTACACCTTC.

V is TRBV9 and J is TRBJ2-2; 12 bases align to TRBD2. The CDR3 has 19 amino acids. Trimming removed 4 bases from V and 5 bases from J; junction bases left unmatched: 15. Germline V gene lookup returns CDR1 SGDLS and CDR2 YYNGEE. The CDR3 nucleotides are TGTGCCAGCAGCATCTACCCGACTAGCGGGAGAAGCGAGACCGGGGAGCTGTTTTTT. This translates into CASSIYPTSGRSETGELFF. The variable domain in full, with the rest retrieved from reference TRBV9 and TRBJ2-2, is DSGVTQTPKHLITATGQRVTLRCSPRSGDLSVYWYQQSLDQGLQFLIQYYNGEERAKGNILERFSAQQFPDLHSELNLSSLELGDSALYFCASSIYPTSGRSETGELFFGEGSRLTVL.

The chain links TRBV7-3 to TRBJ2-1; 10 bases are shared with TRBD2. J gave up 3 bases and V 2 bases, and 1 base lay outside the gene matches. There are 15 residues in the CDR3. Germline V gene data show CDR1 as SGHTA and CDR2 as FQGTGA. CDR3 region: CASSLGTSVYNEQFF. The DNA of the CDR3 is TGTGCCAGCAGCTTAGGGACTAGCGTCTACAATGAGCAGTTCTTC.

V usage is TRBV6-5 and J usage is TRBJ2-7; D might be TRBD2 (6 bases). V was clipped by 5 bases and J by 2 bases, with 16 bases between them. CDR1 and CDR2 (germline): MNHEY, SVGAGI. The CDR3 covers 15 residues. DNA for the CDR3: TGTGCCAGCAGTCCTGGGGACTTCGCCCCCTACGAGCAGTACTTC. Amino acid sequence: CASSPGDFAPYEQYF.

This chain joins TRBV6-5 and TRBJ1-5; the D gene is possibly TRBD1 (5 bases). The V gene's germline CDR1 is MNHEY and CDR2 SVGAGI. Trimming took off 2 bases at V and 2 bases at J, with 7 bases between the two ends. The CDR3 is 14 amino acids. CDR3 sequence reads: CASSYRQRNQPQHF. As DNA, the CDR3 is TGTGCCAGCAGTTACAGACAGCGCAATCAGCCCCAGCATTTT.

The chain joins TRBV5-1 to TRBJ2-1, with 10 bases lining up with TRBD2. The CDR3 runs to 15 residues. V was clipped by 5 bases and J by 7 bases; unmatched bases: 9. Germline CDR1 is SGHRS and CDR2 is YFSETQ. The CDR3 DNA follows: TGCGCCAGCAGGCAAGGTCTAGCGGGAGCGAATGAGCAGTTCTTC. Its translation is CASRQGLAGANEQFF.

The chain has TRBV13 and TRBJ2-1, with 7 bases fitting TRBD2. Germline loops: CDR1 PRHDT, CDR2 FYEKMQ (reference sequence). V shed 1 base, J shed 3 bases, and the junction held 3 bases outside the gene matches. This CDR3 is 15 amino acids long. The CDR3 DNA reads TGTGCCAGCAGCTTAGCGGGAGGACTCTACAATGAGCAGTTCTTC. As protein: CASSLAGGLYNEQFF.

A single count supports this clone. V gene TRBV9 combines with J gene TRBJ1-4; 8 bases are a match to TRBD1. This CDR3 spans 15 amino acids. Trimming removed 0 bases from V and 8 bases from J; junction bases left unmatched: 6. Germline V gene lookup returns CDR1 SGDLS and CDR2 YYNGEE. The CDR3 sequence: CASSVEDRAYEKLFF. CDR3 sequence (DNA): TGTGCCAGCAGCGTAGAGGACAGGGCGTACGAAAAACTGTTTTTT.

The rearrangement joins TRBV19 to TRBJ1-5, with D uncertain. V lost 1 base to trimming and J lost 2 bases, with 6 bases between them. Germline CDR1 LNHDA, CDR2 SQIVND (reference sequence). The CDR3 has 14 amino acids. This chain's CDR3 is CASSIGTGNQPQHF. The CDR3 coding sequence is TGTGCCAGTAGTATAGGGACGGGCAATCAGCCCCAGCATTTT.

Only one count was recorded for this clone. The genes are TRBV10-3 and TRBJ2-7; weak D call: TRBD2 (5 bases). Germline V gene data show CDR1 as ENHRY and CDR2 as SYGVKD. The CDR3 is 13 amino acids. Trimming took off 7 bases at V and 2 bases at J, with 12 bases between the two ends. The CDR3 protein is CAIKTNGAYEQYF. The CDR3 coding sequence is TGTGCCATCAAAACAAACGGGGCCTACGAGCAGTACTTC.